These 32 T cell receptor beta chains were all obtained from the same sample, sequenced in a study of blood T cell repertoires in COVID-19. TCRdb keeps only in-frame clones here, not all; method: immunoSEQ multiplex PCR. The repertoire has approximately 110,000 clones, 70% to 90% of them found once; the top ten carry more than 3%. Sequencing input: peripheral blood. The source of these receptors is a man aged 40-49 years with acute or convalescent COVID-19.

This rearrangement joins TRBV19 to TRBJ2-2; the D is unclear. Germline assignment: CDR1 LNHDA and CDR2 SQIVND (reference sequence). There are 12 residues in the CDR3. Trimming shortened V by 4 bases and J by 4 bases, and 4 bases separated the two germline ends. The CDR3 loop is CASSRGTGELFF. The CDR3 DNA is TGTGCCAGTAGTAGAGGCACCGGGGAGCTGTTTTTT. The full variable domain, with the rest looked up from reference TRBV19 and TRBJ2-2, is DGGITQSPKYLFRKEGQNVTLSCEQNLNHDAMYWYRQDPGQGLRLIYYSQIVNDFQKGDIAEGYSVSREKKESFPLTVTSAQKNPTAFYLCASSRGTGELFFGEGSRLTVL.

This rearrangement joins TRBV18 to TRBJ1-1; D is ambiguous. The CDR3 runs 12 residues. The germline CDR1 and CDR2 sequences are KGHSH and LQKENI. The V gene lost 4 bases and the J gene lost 3 bases, with 6 bases spanning the gap. The CDR3 spells CASSQPHTEAFF. The CDR3, as DNA: TGTGCCAGCTCACAGCCCCACACTGAAGCTTTCTTT.

The gene calls are TRBV2 and TRBJ1-2, with 9 bases matching TRBD1. The CDR3 contains 17 residues. J was trimmed by 4 bases and V by 1 base; bases with no gene match: 10. Germline CDR1 is SNHLY and CDR2 is FYNNEI. Here the CDR3 DNA reads TGTGCCAGCAGTGAAGGAACGGGACAGGGATCTGTCTATGGCTACACCTTC. It codes for CASSEGTGQGSVYGYTF.

This clone was seen a few times. The V and J genes are TRBV6-5 and TRBJ2-1; 7 bases line up with TRBD2. V shed 6 bases and J 10 bases; nucleotides not matched to a gene: 15. This CDR3 is 15 amino acids long. Germline CDR1 MNHEY, CDR2 SVGAGI. In DNA, the CDR3 is TGTGCCAGCAGCCCCCCGGGTAGTCGGGGGGACGAGCAGTTCTTC. Its protein is CASSPPGSRGDEQFF.

The CDR3 loop is CASSRTSGGAIAYNEQFF. The CDR3 DNA reads TGTGCCAGTAGTCGGACTAGCGGGGGGGCCATCGCCTACAATGAGCAGTTCTTC. This sequence joins TRBV19 and TRBJ2-1; 15 bases are a match to TRBD2. CDR3 size: 18 residues. The V segment lost 5 bases and the J segment 2 bases; nucleotides outside the gene matches: 7. The germline CDR1 and CDR2 sequences are LNHDA and SQIVND (reference sequence).

The chain has TRBV21-1 and TRBJ2-3; the tabulated D call, TRBD2, remains unverified against the DNA. TRBV21-1 represents a pseudogene. The CDR3 length is 16 residues. The CDR3 loop reads CASSKAWLASTDTQYF. The CDR3 DNA sequence: TGTGCCAGCAGCAAAGCTTGGCTAGCTAGCACAGATACGCAGTATTTT.

The rearrangement links TRBV6-5 to TRBJ2-1; 7 positions agree with TRBD1. V was clipped by 9 bases and J by 2 bases; unmatched bases: 4. CDR1 is MNHEY and CDR2 is SVGAGI in the germline V gene. The CDR3 loop spans 13 amino acids. CDR3 DNA sequence: TGTGCCAGTCGGACAGGAACCTACAATGAGCAGTTCTTC. Its protein product is CASRTGTYNEQFF.

In its sample, this clone was seen once. V usage is TRBV5-1 and J usage is TRBJ2-2; no clear D gene. This CDR3 has 17 amino acids. The germline gives CDR1 SGHRS, CDR2 YFSETQ. The ends were cut back, 4 bases at V and 4 bases at J, with 20 bases in the middle. The CDR3 DNA follows: TGCGCCAGCAGCCCGGATGGGTGGAGTGTTAGCACCGGGGAGCTGTTTTTT. Protein sequence: CASSPDGWSVSTGELFF.

The rearrangement joins TRBV19 to TRBJ2-1; tentative D call: TRBD1 (6 bases). V gave up 4 bases and J gave up 12 bases, with 13 bases separating them. Germline V CDR1 and CDR2: LNHDA, SQIVND (reference sequence). The CDR3 totals 12 residues. The CDR3 sequence: CASSTRQARQFF. The CDR3 DNA follows: TGTGCCAGTAGTACCCGACAGGCCCGGCAGTTCTTC.

This chain links TRBV6-5 with TRBJ2-6, with D uncertain. The CDR3 contains 14 residues. V was cut by 8 bases and J by 4 bases, with 12 bases left in between. Germline CDR1 MNHEY, CDR2 SVGAGI. This chain's CDR3 is CASLRGAGANVLTF. In DNA, the CDR3 is TGTGCCAGCTTACGCGGTGCGGGGGCCAACGTCCTGACTTTC.

The count of this clone is one. The chain couples TRBV6-5 to TRBJ2-3; TRBD2 agrees at 12 bases. V trimming: 6 bases; J trimming: 6 bases; junction bases outside the gene matches: 7. The CDR3 has 15 amino acids. The germline gives CDR1 MNHEY, CDR2 SVGAGI. This chain's CDR3 is CASSPPSGGADTQYF. DNA for the CDR3: TGTGCCAGCAGCCCCCCTAGCGGGGGGGCCGATACGCAGTATTTT.

V and J are TRBV12-3 or TRBV12-4 and TRBJ2-7; D not certain. The CDR3 totals 12 residues. V was pared by 6 bases and J by 9 bases, with 15 bases between. CDR3 loop: CASSPDRHGQYF. The CDR3 DNA sequence: TGTGCCAGCAGCCCCGACCGACATGGGCAGTACTTC.

This rearrangement joins TRBV24-1 to TRBJ2-3; D possibly corresponds to TRBD2 (5 bases). Germline CDR1 KGHDR, CDR2 SFDVKD. The CDR3 covers 15 residues. Deletions cut 9 bases from V and 4 bases from J, with 19 bases between. The DNA for the CDR3 is TGTGCCACCGCGAGTGAGGGAAGACTCGCAGATACGCAGTATTTT. Protein product: CATASEGRLADTQYF.

This sequence joins TRBV9 and TRBJ2-7; a weak D match, TRBD1 (6 bases). This CDR3 is 15 amino acids long. V was trimmed by 3 bases and J by 2 bases, leaving 15 bases between them. Germline CDR1 reads SGDLS; CDR2 reads YYNGEE. Written as DNA, the CDR3 is TGTGCCAGCAGCGCCCTCCCACAGGGACCCTACGAGCAGTACTTC. Protein sequence: CASSALPQGPYEQYF.

This sequence joins TRBV5-4 and TRBJ2-3, with TRBD1 identical over 7 bases. Germline CDR1 SGHNT, CDR2 YYREEE (reference sequence). The V segment lost 0 bases and the J segment 5 bases; nucleotides outside the gene matches: 3. This CDR3 comprises 14 residues. This chain's CDR3 is CASSLGQGIDTQYF. CDR3 DNA: TGTGCCAGCAGCTTGGGACAGGGCATAGATACGCAGTATTTT.

The chain is built from TRBV5-1 and TRBJ2-7, with D tentatively TRBD1 (6 bases). CDR1 is SGHRS, CDR2 YFSETQ, per germline. Trimming cost V 4 bases and J 4 bases, with 12 bases left between them. This CDR3 contains 13 residues. CDR3 sequence: CASSIKQGYEQYF. Written as DNA, the CDR3 is TGCGCCAGCAGCATCAAACAGGGTTACGAGCAGTACTTC.

The CDR3 region has the DNA TGTGCCAGTAGCCTGAAAGCGCGGGGCCTAGCGGGGTCCTACGAGCAGTACTTC. Translated: CASSLKARGLAGSYEQYF. J is TRBJ2-7 and V is TRBV19; 9 nucleotides line up with TRBD2. The length of the CDR3 is 18 residues. Losses at the gene ends were 6 bases for V and 1 base for J; bases not matched to a gene: 16. Germline-derived CDR1 and CDR2 are LNHDA and SQIVND (reference sequence).

The chain is built from TRBV13 and TRBJ2-7, with D maybe TRBD2 (7 bases). This CDR3 comprises 13 residues. CDR1 is PRHDT and CDR2 is FYEKMQ in the germline V gene (reference sequence). The V end lost 5 bases, the J end lost 3 bases, and 11 bases lay between the germline ends. In DNA form, the CDR3 reads TGTGCCAGCAGCGACGGGGGGCGCTACGAGCAGTACTTC. Its translation: CASSDGGRYEQYF.

Remarks on this clone: Different DNA sequences within this sample yield the same CDR3. CDR3 sequence reads: CASRPGQTNTGELFF. The CDR3 DNA is TGTGCCAGTAGGCCGGGACAGACGAACACCGGGGAGCTGTTTTTT. This chain links TRBV19 with TRBJ2-2; TRBD1 aligns across 7 bases. This CDR3 spans 15 amino acids. V was pared by 6 bases and J by 0 bases, with 4 bases of the junction left unmatched. Germline lookup yields CDR1 LNHDA and CDR2 SQIVND (reference sequence). Supplemented by reference TRBV19 and TRBJ2-2, the full variable domain reads DGGITQSPKYLFRKEGQNVTLSCEQNLNHDAMYWYRQDPGQGLRLIYYSQIVNDFQKGDIAEGYSVSREKKESFPLTVTSAQKNPTAFYLCASRPGQTNTGELFFGEGSRLTVL.

CDR3 sequence reads: CASSLTPGNSELLDTIYF. The CDR3, as DNA: TGTGCCAGCAGCTTAACGCCGGGGAACAGCGAACTATTGGACACCATATATTTT. The J gene is TRBJ1-3, the V gene TRBV7-3; unclear D gene. The germline gives CDR1 SGHTA, CDR2 FQGTGA. V was pared by 0 bases and J by 8 bases, with 23 bases between. CDR3 length equals 18 residues.

The chain couples TRBV14 to TRBJ2-3; 8 positions match TRBD2. The CDR3 runs to 18 residues. Germline V gene sequence: CDR1 SGHDN, CDR2 FVKESK. V was clipped by 0 bases and J by 3 bases; unmatched bases: 11. The CDR3, as DNA: TGTGCCAGCAGCCAAGATAGGACTAGCTTTTTCAAGACAGATACGCAGTATTTT. As protein: CASSQDRTSFFKTDTQYF.

This sequence joins TRBV10-3 and TRBJ1-3; TRBD1 aligns across 7 bases. This CDR3 is built from 17 residues. The ends lost 3 bases at V and 0 bases at J; junction bases unmatched: 8. Germline V CDR1 and CDR2: ENHRY, SYGVKD. CDR3 sequence: CAISEWGQLNSGNTIYF. The CDR3 region has the DNA TGTGCCATCAGTGAATGGGGACAGCTCAACTCTGGAAACACCATATATTTT.

The rearrangement uses TRBV12-2 and TRBJ1-1; TRBD1 is the table's D call, not checked against the DNA. TRBV12-2 is described as a pseudogene. CDR3 length: 16 amino acids. The CDR3 DNA reads as TGTGCAAGTCGCTTAGTGCAGGGGCTGAGGAACACTGAAGCTTTCTTT. This sequence encodes CASRLVQGLRNTEAFF.

The rearrangement joins TRBV7-3 to TRBJ2-6, with D unclear. The CDR3 has 15 residues. Trimming stripped 3 bases from V and 2 bases from J, with 8 bases between. Germline V lookup: CDR1 SGHTA, CDR2 FQGTGA. The CDR3 loop reads CASSFGTAGANVLTF. The CDR3 DNA reads as TGTGCCAGCAGCTTCGGAACAGCTGGGGCCAACGTCCTGACTTTC.

The chain couples TRBV5-4 to TRBJ2-7, with TRBD2 identical over 8 bases. The CDR3 sequence is 18 residues long. Trimming at V came to 5 bases and at J to 4 bases, leaving 20 bases not matched to a gene. Germline values: CDR1 SGHNT, CDR2 YYREEE (reference sequence). The CDR3 nucleotides are TGTGCCAGCAGTTGGGGAGTCGGGGGGGCCCAAAGACTTTACGAGCAGTACTTC. Its protein is CASSWGVGGAQRLYEQYF.

V and J are TRBV6-5 and TRBJ2-5; 15 bases are a match to TRBD2. From germline, CDR1 is MNHEY and CDR2 SVGAGI. The junction had 5 bases not matched to a gene; V was cut back by 6 bases and J by 6 bases. The CDR3 has 15 amino acids. CDR3 residues: CASRSGTSGGKTQYF. The CDR3 nucleotides read TGTGCCAGCAGGTCCGGGACTAGCGGGGGGAAGACCCAGTACTTC.

This sequence joins TRBV29-1 and TRBJ1-2; 7 positions match TRBD1. V shed 0 bases and J 2 bases; nucleotides not matched to a gene: 18. The CDR3 runs to 19 residues. CDR1 and CDR2 from the germline V gene are SQVTM and ANQGSEA. CDR3 sequence: CSVEDLQARLGDRNYGYTF. The CDR3 DNA follows: TGCAGCGTTGAAGATTTGCAGGCTAGGTTGGGGGACAGAAACTATGGCTACACCTTC.

The rearrangement joins TRBV3-1 (or the pseudogene TRBV3-2) to TRBJ1-1; D is possibly TRBD1 (6 bases). This CDR3 has 14 amino acids. Germline-derived CDR1 and CDR2 are LGHDT and YNNKEL (reference sequence). Trimming removed 1 base from V and 7 bases from J, with 13 bases in between. The CDR3 reads CASSQGRTAFEAFF. DNA for the CDR3: TGTGCCAGCAGCCAAGGGAGGACAGCTTTTGAAGCTTTCTTT.

The gene calls are TRBV4-1 and TRBJ2-7, with 12 bases lining up with TRBD2. From germline, CDR1 is MGHRA and CDR2 YSYEKL. The CDR3 is 14 amino acids. V shed 4 bases and J 4 bases; nucleotides not matched to a gene: 2. In DNA form, the CDR3 reads TGCGCCAGCAGCCGAACTAGCGGGGGGTACGAGCAGTACTTC. Translated: CASSRTSGGYEQYF.

The genes are TRBV7-6 and TRBJ2-7, with 11 bases that match TRBD1. Losses at the gene ends were 3 bases for V and 2 bases for J; bases not matched to a gene: 6. The CDR3 length is 16 residues. Germline CDR1 reads SGHVS; CDR2 reads FNYEAQ. Here the CDR3 reads CASSLGGGQGAYEQYF. The CDR3 coding sequence is TGTGCCAGCAGCTTGGGTGGGGGACAGGGGGCCTACGAGCAGTACTTC.

In its sample, this clone was seen a few times. The J gene is TRBJ1-1, the V gene TRBV5-1; 7 positions agree with TRBD1. CDR1 is SGHRS, CDR2 YFSETQ, per germline. The CDR3 contains 14 residues. The J segment lost 7 bases and the V segment lost 0 bases, leaving 6 bases of the junction unmatched. CDR3 coding DNA: TGCGCCAGCAGCTTGGCCGTTTCAGGGGGTGAAGCTTTCTTT. This gives the protein CASSLAVSGGEAFF.

This chain connects TRBV5-4 to TRBJ2-3; 8 positions agree with TRBD1. Per germline, CDR1 SGHNT and CDR2 YYREEE (reference sequence). V was clipped by 4 bases and J by 5 bases; unmatched bases: 6. The CDR3 runs to 14 residues. Here the CDR3 DNA reads TGTGCCAGCAGCAGGACAGGGTCCGAAGATACGCAGTATTTT. Protein sequence: CASSRTGSEDTQYF.